A single sample is the source of the 32 T cell receptor beta chains below, sequenced in a study of T cell repertoires in cytomegalovirus infection. TCRdb recomputed calls from the reads with MiXCR, one row per CDR3 protein. This table has about 740,000 distinct CDR3 sequences, 30% to 35% appearing once. No antigen has been identified for these receptors. The sequencing here drew on cultured PBMCs, taken from culture after CMV antigen stimulation. These receptors originate from a human donor in good health (CMV status not recorded). Some clones in this sample may be carry-over from other donors' samples.

This clonotype was detected ten times or more. The chain combines TRBV7-2 with TRBJ2-5, with 9 bases aligning to TRBD1. The germline CDR1 and CDR2 sequences are SGHTA and FQGNSA. This CDR3 region has 16 residues. Trimming cost V 5 bases and J 4 bases; bases outside gene matches: 11. The CDR3 nucleotides are TGTGCCAGCAGCCTGGGACAGGGCTTTGTTAGAGAGACCCAGTACTTC. It encodes CASSLGQGFVRETQYF.

This clonotype was recorded a few times. This chain links TRBV12-3 or TRBV12-4 with TRBJ2-1; 11 bases fit TRBD2. Unmatched junction bases numbered 8, after V lost 7 bases and J lost 6 bases. This CDR3 has 15 residues. The CDR3 reads CASTSGTSGFNEQFF. DNA for the CDR3: TGTGCCAGCACCTCCGGGACTAGCGGCTTCAATGAGCAGTTCTTC.

The chain combines TRBV12-3 or TRBV12-4 with TRBJ1-4, with D uncertain. The ends were cut back, 3 bases at V and 5 bases at J, with 10 bases in the middle. The CDR3 is made up of 14 amino acids. In nucleotides, the CDR3 is TGTGCCAGCAGTTTCATGAGTAGAAATGAAAAACTGTTTTTT. It yields the protein CASSFMSRNEKLFF.

The V gene is TRBV4-3, the J gene TRBJ2-7; TRBD1 matches 7 bases. J gave up 3 bases and V 3 bases, and 8 bases lay outside the gene matches. The germline gives CDR1 LGHNA, CDR2 YSLEER. CDR3 length: 15 residues. This CDR3 reads CASSQAVGQIYEQYF. The CDR3 DNA reads as TGCGCCAGCAGCCAGGCCGTGGGACAGATCTACGAGCAGTACTTC.

This clonotype was observed a handful of times. The chain recombines TRBV20-1 with TRBJ2-1, with 10 bases fitting TRBD2. The CDR3 has 19 residues. Germline CDR1 and CDR2: DFQATT and SNEGSKA (reference sequence). Trimming at V came to 0 bases and at J to 4 bases, leaving 15 bases not matched to a gene. The CDR3 coding sequence is TGCAGTGCTAGAGACACCGGGACTAGCGACCAATCCCCTTACAATGAGCAGTTCTTC. It codes for CSARDTGTSDQSPYNEQFF.

This chain joins TRBV6-2 or TRBV6-3 and TRBJ2-7; TRBD2 aligns across 9 bases. Germline trimming cut 0 bases from V and 5 bases from J; bases unmatched to any gene: 8. The length of the CDR3 is 16 residues. Per germline, CDR1 MNHEY and CDR2 SVGEGT. For the CDR3, the DNA is TGTGCCAGCAGTTACTCGAGTTGGCGGGAGGGTCACGAGCAGTACTTC. Its translation is CASSYSSWREGHEQYF.

J is TRBJ2-7 and V is TRBV7-2; 15 positions agree with TRBD2. CDR1 and CDR2 from the germline V gene are SGHTA and FQGNSA. Germline trimming cut 2 bases from V and 2 bases from J; bases unmatched to any gene: 7. The CDR3 spans 18 residues. The CDR3 loop is CASSLWTSGRAIPYEQYF. CDR3 in DNA: TGTGCCAGCAGCTTATGGACTAGCGGGAGGGCCATCCCCTACGAGCAGTACTTC.

The V gene is TRBV6-1, the J gene TRBJ2-3, with D tentatively TRBD2 (5 bases). CDR1 is MNHNS and CDR2 is SASEGT in the germline V gene. V lost 7 bases, J lost 11 bases, and 19 bases lay in between. The CDR3 runs to 13 residues. CDR3 in DNA: TGTGCCAGCACCCACCCAGCGGCCCGGGGGCAGTATTTT. Protein product: CASTHPAARGQYF.

This clonotype was found a few times. In DNA, the CDR3 is TGTGCCAGCAGCTACCTGGGACAGGCGTACGAGCAGTACTTC. Encoded protein: CASSYLGQAYEQYF. The genes are TRBV7-6 and TRBJ2-7; TRBD1 agrees at 8 bases. The CDR3 is 14 amino acids. V shed 4 bases and J 4 bases; nucleotides not matched to a gene: 6. Per germline, CDR1 SGHVS and CDR2 FNYEAQ.

In its sample, this clonotype was seen a few times. The rearrangement joins TRBV10-3 to TRBJ1-5; D perhaps matches TRBD1 (6 bases). The CDR3 spans 13 residues. The germline V gene encodes CDR1 ENHRY and CDR2 SYGVKD. The V gene lost 5 bases and the J gene lost 7 bases, with 12 bases spanning the gap. The CDR3 DNA sequence: TGTGCCATCAGTATGGACAGCCAGCAGCCCCAGCATTTT. It codes for CAISMDSQQPQHF.

This chain uses TRBV7-2 with TRBJ2-5; a weak D match, TRBD2 (7 bases). This CDR3 has 14 residues. V gave up 5 bases and J gave up 4 bases, with 14 bases separating them. Germline V gene sequence: CDR1 SGHTA, CDR2 FQGNSA. The CDR3 region has the DNA TGTGCCAGCAGCCTGGGGGGGGCCACAGAGACCCAGTACTTC. This translates into CASSLGGATETQYF. Based on the CDR3 plus reference TRBV7-2 and TRBJ2-5, the full variable domain is GAGVSQSPSNKVTEKGKDVELRCDPISGHTALYWYRQSLGQGLEFLIYFQGNSAPDKSGLPSDRFSAERTGGSVSTLTIQRTQQEDSAVYLCASSLGGATETQYFGPGTRLLVL.

This clonotype was observed a few times. The rearrangement uses TRBV28 and TRBJ2-3; 7 bases map to TRBD1. The CDR3 is 13 amino acids. The ends lost 8 bases at V and 4 bases at J; junction bases unmatched: 6. Per the germline V gene, CDR1 is MDHEN and CDR2 is SYDVKM. The CDR3 loop is CASGRQGPDTQYF. The CDR3 DNA reads as TGTGCCAGCGGGCGACAGGGCCCAGATACGCAGTATTTT.

This clonotype was counted many times. The chain recombines TRBV7-2 with TRBJ2-4; the match to TRBD2 covers 8 bases. Germline values: CDR1 SGHTA, CDR2 FQGNSA. This CDR3 is 14 amino acids long. Losses at the gene ends were 1 base for V and 8 bases for J; bases not matched to a gene: 4. CDR3 bases: TGTGCCAGCAGCTTAGGCGGGGGGCGGGACATTCAGTACTTC. Translating it yields CASSLGGGRDIQYF.

This clonotype has just a few counts. The genes are TRBV30 and TRBJ1-5; a weak D match, TRBD1 (6 bases). Germline loops: CDR1 GTSNPN, CDR2 SVGIG (reference sequence). This CDR3 comprises 19 residues. V was trimmed by 0 bases and J by 3 bases, leaving 24 bases between them. DNA of the CDR3: TGTGCCTGGAGTGTCTTCTCCGCAGGCCCGACAGGTTACAATCAGCCCCAGCATTTT. It codes for CAWSVFSAGPTGYNQPQHF.

V and J are TRBV20-1 and TRBJ2-1; 9 bases map to TRBD1. Germline V CDR1 and CDR2: DFQATT, SNEGSKA (reference sequence). The V segment lost 2 bases and the J segment 4 bases; nucleotides outside the gene matches: 6. CDR3 length equals 15 residues. CDR3 DNA: TGCAGTGCTAGAATCCCCGGGACAGGGTACAATGAGCAGTTCTTC. It encodes CSARIPGTGYNEQFF.

A few counts support this clonotype. The gene calls are TRBV28 and TRBJ1-6; 9 nucleotides line up with TRBD1. This CDR3 is 16 amino acids long. Germline-derived CDR1 and CDR2 are MDHEN and SYDVKM. The junction had 12 bases not matched to a gene; V was cut back by 6 bases and J by 9 bases. For the CDR3, the DNA is TGTGCCAGCAGCCGCACAGGGGGCCGGGGAATTTCACCCCTCCACTTT. Amino acids: CASSRTGGRGISPLHF.

The chain carries TRBV7-8 and TRBJ1-1; D possibly corresponds to TRBD1 (5 bases). Trimming took 5 bases from V and 7 from J, leaving 26 bases between them. Germline CDR1 and CDR2: SGHVS and FQNEAQ. The CDR3 is 17 residues long. The CDR3 spells CASSRIGTTPSVFEAFF. The CDR3 nucleotides read TGTGCCAGCAGCCGGATCGGGACTACACCCTCCGTTTTTGAAGCTTTCTTT.

This clonotype was detected many times. The chain links TRBV11-3 to TRBJ2-2; 9 positions match TRBD1. The CDR3 consists of 16 residues. V gave up 5 bases and J gave up 5 bases; unmatched junction bases: 9. The germline CDR1 and CDR2 sequences are SGHNT and YENEEA. CDR3 region: CASSPWTGVTTGELFF. CDR3 DNA: TGTGCCAGCAGCCCTTGGACAGGGGTAACTACCGGGGAGCTGTTTTTT.

This clonotype was seen only a few times. V is TRBV6-5 and J is TRBJ1-2; D is undetermined. The CDR3 is 14 amino acids. The V gene's germline CDR1 is MNHEY and CDR2 SVGAGI. Trimming shortened V by 0 bases and J by 8 bases, and 13 bases separated the two germline ends. The CDR3 region has the DNA TGTGCCAGCAGTTACTCGAAGAGGGCGTGGGGCTACACCTTC. Protein: CASSYSKRAWGYTF.

The chain is built from TRBV19 and TRBJ1-4; D is perhaps TRBD1 (5 bases). Per the germline V gene, CDR1 is LNHDA and CDR2 is SQIVND (reference sequence). V was cut by 7 bases and J by 0 bases, with 12 bases left in between. The CDR3 totals 15 residues. This CDR3 is CASNHGGATNEKLFF. The DNA of the CDR3 is TGTGCCAGTAACCACGGGGGTGCAACTAATGAAAAACTGTTTTTT.

The gene calls are TRBV5-1 and TRBJ1-2; 7 positions match TRBD1. The germline V gene encodes CDR1 SGHRS and CDR2 YFSETQ. CDR3 length equals 14 residues. J lost 4 bases, V lost 2 bases, and 5 bases had no gene match. The CDR3 sequence is CASSLGQASYGYTF. The CDR3 DNA reads as TGCGCCAGCAGCTTAGGACAGGCTAGCTATGGCTACACCTTC.

This clonotype showed up many times. This sequence joins TRBV7-2 and TRBJ1-4; TRBD1 might be the D (6 bases). Trimming pared 4 bases from V and 6 bases from J, leaving 18 bases between. Germline loops: CDR1 SGHTA, CDR2 FQGNSA. The CDR3 loop spans 16 amino acids. The CDR3 DNA reads TGTGCCAGCAGCTCCACCAGGGGAGGCGGGGATGAAAAACTGTTTTTT. Translation: CASSSTRGGGDEKLFF.

This clonotype showed up just a few times. The chain recombines TRBV7-2 with TRBJ1-3; the D gene is possibly TRBD1 (6 bases). There are 15 residues in the CDR3. Germline V CDR1 and CDR2: SGHTA, FQGNSA. V was clipped by 2 bases and J by 4 bases, with 12 bases between them. The CDR3 sequence: CASSLRGAAGNTIYF. In DNA form, the CDR3 reads TGTGCCAGCAGCTTACGGGGGGCGGCCGGAAACACCATATATTTT.

V usage is TRBV18 and J usage is TRBJ2-5, with D maybe TRBD1 (6 bases). V lost 5 bases to trimming and J lost 0 bases, with 13 bases between them. The CDR3 length is 15 residues. Germline CDR1 is KGHSH and CDR2 is LQKENI. CDR3 residues: CASSGPTGNQETQYF. Written as DNA, the CDR3 is TGTGCCAGCTCAGGACCCACAGGGAACCAAGAGACCCAGTACTTC.

This clonotype came up many times. The chain recombines TRBV12-3 or TRBV12-4 with TRBJ2-3, with D unclear. This CDR3 is built from 15 residues. V was clipped by 0 bases and J by 7 bases, with 14 bases between them. CDR3 bases: TGTGCCAGCAGTTTAGCGCAAATGGATGGGAATACGCAGTATTTT. This encodes CASSLAQMDGNTQYF.

The CDR3 bases are TGTGCCAGCAGTGATAGCCGGGAATATGGCTACACCTTC. Its protein is CASSDSREYGYTF. The genes are TRBV2 and TRBJ1-2; D is unresolved. Germline V CDR1 and CDR2: SNHLY, FYNNEI. This CDR3 spans 13 amino acids. The germline V and J ends were trimmed by 3 bases and 5 bases, with 10 bases remaining between them. Complete variable domain (other parts from reference TRBV2 and TRBJ1-2): EPEVTQTPSHQVTQMGQEVILRCVPISNHLYFYWYRQILGQKVEFLVSFYNNEISEKSEIFDDQFSVERPDGSNFTLKIRSTKLEDSAMYFCASSDSREYGYTFGSGTRLTVV.

Comment on this clonotype: Relative to the germline gene, one junction end is altered; a read error may explain this. The rearrangement links TRBV4-1 to TRBJ2-1; no clear D. In germline, CDR1 is MGHRA, CDR2 YSYEKL. This CDR3 comprises 12 residues. Here the CDR3 DNA reads TGTGCCAGCAGCCAAGTAGGGCTTGAGCAGTTCTTC. Translating gives CASSQVGLEQFF.

This clonotype was observed at least ten times. The V and J genes are TRBV7-2 and TRBJ1-5; D ambiguous. Per germline, CDR1 SGHTA and CDR2 FQGNSA. The CDR3 has 13 residues. V gave up 1 base and J gave up 2 bases, with 3 bases separating them. The CDR3 region has the DNA TGTGCCAGCAGCTTAGTAGGCAATCAGCCCCAGCATTTT. Translating it yields CASSLVGNQPQHF.

The rearrangement uses TRBV7-9 and TRBJ1-1, with a tentative D call TRBD1 (5 bases). The CDR3 has 15 residues. Trimming pared 1 base from V and 1 base from J, leaving 10 bases between. Germline assignment: CDR1 SEHNR and CDR2 FQNEAQ (reference sequence). CDR3: CASSLVLGQNTEAFF. As DNA, the CDR3 is TGTGCCAGCAGCTTAGTACTCGGACAGAACACTGAAGCTTTCTTT. Combining the CDR3 with reference TRBV7-9 and TRBJ1-1 gives the whole variable domain DTGVSQNPRHKITKRGQNVTFRCDPISEHNRLYWYRQTLGQGPEFLTYFQNEAQLEKSRLLSDRFSAERPKGSFSTLEIQRTEQGDSAMYLCASSLVLGQNTEAFFGQGTRLTVV.

The chain employs TRBV28 and TRBJ2-6; D may match TRBD1 or TRBD2 (5 bases each). The germline V gene encodes CDR1 MDHEN and CDR2 SYDVKM. CDR3 size: 17 residues. Between the trimmed V and J ends, which lost 3 bases and 0 bases, there was a span of 12 bases. The DNA of the CDR3 is TGTGCCAGCAGTTTCATCGTGAGGGGCTCTGGGGCCAACGTCCTGACTTTC. It yields the protein CASSFIVRGSGANVLTF.

V gene TRBV4-3 combines with J gene TRBJ1-5, with D uncertain. Germline CDR1 is LGHNA and CDR2 is YSLEER. The CDR3 is made up of 15 amino acids. V dropped 0 bases and J dropped 9 bases, with 15 bases sitting between them. CDR3 sequence: CASSQEVGHGPPQHF. The CDR3 DNA is TGCGCCAGCAGCCAAGAGGTGGGCCACGGGCCGCCCCAGCATTTT.

V and J are TRBV6-2 or TRBV6-3 and TRBJ2-3; perhaps TRBD2 as D (6 bases). Germline-derived CDR1 and CDR2 are MNHEY and SVGEGT. The CDR3 has 15 residues. The V gene lost 4 bases and the J gene lost 5 bases, with 16 bases spanning the gap. The CDR3 loop reads CASSSPGTQGDTQYF. The CDR3 DNA sequence: TGTGCCAGCAGTTCTCCCGGGACTCAAGGAGATACGCAGTATTTT.